This T cell receptor beta chain was retrieved from a study of T cell clonality in common variable immunodeficiency (dated by TCRdb to 2015 to 2017). The paper's findings and limits, for the study overall: Despite equal DNA input, controls averaged approximately 88,000 unique sequences per sample versus roughly 30,000 in CVID samples. CVID subjects shared fewer TCRbeta clones with each other than healthy controls did (p < 0.0001). Reportedly, TCRbeta sequences from CVID had fewer deletions and N-nucleotide insertions, and highly modified clones with 13 or more V deletions were absent from CVID. TCRbeta clonality was higher in CVID subjects than in healthy controls (t-test p = 0.018), and the increase was most characteristic of about a third of subjects. It was noted by the authors that sequencing of the repertoires of T cell subpopulations would be needed to clarify the cause of the increased clonality in CVID. Correlations between repertoire features and clinical complications were limited by patient heterogeneity within the CVID cohort.

There are many counts of this clone. Its target antigen remains unknown. The CDR3 extends 3 residues past the end of the read, so its final part is completed from the germline J gene. Standard criteria, namely reduction of serum IgG, IgA and/or IgM below the normal range together with specific antibody deficiency, were applied for the diagnosis of CVID. The CVID group comprised around 44 subjects, approximately 15 female and around 29 male, aged 9 to 64 years with a mean age of roughly 40. Predominantly Caucasian heritage was noted among both the CVID patients and the healthy controls. At the time of study participation, every CVID subject had been on replacement immunoglobulin therapy for at least one year. At blood collection, none of the CVID subjects was ill or on immunomodulatory or immunosuppressive medication. Heparinized peripheral whole blood samples of roughly 5 to 8.5 ml were obtained from each donor. Genomic DNA from adults with common variable immune deficiency (CVID) and from healthy adult controls was used for sequencing of TCRbeta CDR3 repertoires. To isolate peripheral blood mononuclear cells, diluted blood was subjected to density centrifugation over Hypaque 1077 or Ficoll-Paque. Genomic DNA was extracted from unsorted mononuclear cells by Qiagen column purification or by a centrifugation-based method.

The V end loses 2 bases and the J end loses 5 bases, and a stretch of 17 bases separates them. Counted from cysteine to phenylalanine, this CDR3 has 15 amino acids. Only the CDR3 bases that were read are kept: 36 of them, in frame from base 1. CDR1 and CDR2 are drawn from the germline V gene (reference sequence): DFQATT, SNEGSKA. For sequencing input, CVID and control samples contributed equivalent amounts of genomic DNA. For every sample, a 60 bp segment covering the rearranged TCRbeta CDR3 region was amplified and then sequenced. The immunoSEQ assay, a bias-corrected multiplex PCR combined with high-throughput sequencing, was used for TCRbeta amplification. The original pipeline was this. Every unique nucleotide sequence counted as a clone and was annotated with V, D and J genes, copy number and frequency. Sequences were labeled productive if in frame, and non-productive if out of frame or containing stop codons. As previously described, Shannon's entropy was used to calculate clonality. The predicted amino acid sequences of productive clones were used to derive the mean CDR3 Kyte-Doolittle hydropathy. Using the R hclust function, scaled V gene usage was clustered hierarchically with Manhattan distance and complete linkage. To assess clone sharing by CDR3 amino acid sequence, 12 repertoires per group were resampled over 100 rounds. The repertoires were searched for approximately 73 published EBV-specific and roughly 230 published CMV-specific TCRbeta sequences. Analysis left out two CVID samples that produced under 10,000 sequences, so 42 CVID repertoires remained. TCRdb stores this immuneACCESS table with in-frame sequences only. Part of the clones is absent; in the studies checked, under half of the shortfall reflects unresolved V genes, and no reason is known for the rest. The DNA was the basis for D and trimming; V, J and clone size are from that table. The table notes about 32,000 clones here, none of them singletons. The top ten clonotypes cover 5% to 5.5% of the sample.

Recombination linked TRBV20-1 to TRBJ2-3; the D segment could be TRBD2, given 5 matching bases. The sample consisted of peripheral blood mononuclear cells. This TCR was sampled from a human donor with common variable immunodeficiency. Incomplete CDR3 DNA: TGCAGTGCTAGAAGCGGTGGTCACCGTGGAGATACG. The encoded protein is CSARSGGHRGDT. The entire CDR3 protein reads CSARSGGHRGDTQYF.